This entry describes one TCR beta chain. Its antigen remains undetermined. Within one base of it there is no much larger clone, and no base qualities were kept. Libraries were constructed by 5' RACE. Sequencing was performed on an Illumina HiSeq 2500. A second PCR of about 6 to 11 cycles was performed with a sample-barcoded 5' primer and a J-beta primer mix. A template-switch 5' adaptor carrying 12 random nucleotides introduced a unique molecular identifier onto each TCR beta cDNA molecule. Each sample yielded at least 3 million CDR3-containing paired-end reads. All of the RNA was converted into first-strand cDNA using the Mint cDNA synthesis kit, with a TRBC-specific oligonucleotide serving as the primer. Following uracil-DNA glycosylase treatment, a first 18-cycle PCR with universal primers M1SS and BC2_uni_R was performed on all cDNA. The original methods were these. Each sample was normalized by randomly selecting 1 million high-quality reads, each carrying a distinct molecular identifier. Instead of being binned into consensus sequences, reads with shared molecular identifiers were discarded. MiTCR, set to a Q25 quality threshold and the strictest error-elimination algorithm, was used for CDR3 identification, clonotype clustering and error correction. A nonparametric unseen species model using Euler transformation provided a lower-bound estimate of total TCR beta diversity. The public sequencing data were trimmed at Q25 with fastp and processed into clonotypes with MiXCR by TCRdb, which kept only in-frame beta chains. A single entry per CDR3 protein holds the most common genes and DNA from its merged rows. TCRdb's processing, not the authors' own work, is the source of the V and J calls. This sample has 760,000 or so distinct CDR3 sequences in its table, and approximately 25% of those were observed once. The ten largest clonotypes hold under 9.5% of the sample.

Measured from the cysteine to the phenylalanine, the CDR3 is 15 residues long. CDR3 DNA is the only sequence kept; it has 45 bases, read in frame from the first base. According to the germline V gene (reference sequence), CDR1 reads SGHNT and CDR2 reads YYREEE. The V end loses 0 bases and the J end loses 2 bases, and a stretch of 10 bases separates them. This specimen comes from a study of blood T cells in healthy people across ages (dated by TCRdb to between 2014 and 2017). Some background on the complete study: In model experiments, template switching captured roughly one uniquely barcoded TCR beta cDNA molecule for every two T cells. The study analyzed two additional independent replicas of 1 million unique cDNA reads from the same blood draw for two donors, one aged 18 to 29 and one aged 80 or older. Donors were grouped into four age groups: young (average 16 years), middle-aged (39), aged (around 60) and long-lived (82). Using deep sequencing normalized with unique cDNA molecular identifiers, the study measured how TCR beta repertoire diversity changes with age. Beyond this particular receptor, the publication reports: Observed TCR beta diversity per million T cells fell roughly linearly with age, and a significant reduction was already apparent by age roughly 40. Estimates of total diversity from one million sequenced T cells were regarded as lower bounds and underestimates. Because the CMV infection status of the donors was unknown, age-related changes in expanded clonotypes may potentially have been confounded. Compared with the aged group, more naive CD4+ T cells, fewer expanded clones and increased TCR diversity were shown by the long-lived group, suggesting age selection. Bulk unsorted PBMC profiling prevented conclusive comparison of naive and antigen-experienced compartments. Observed TCR beta diversity correlated strongly with the percentage of naive T cells measured by flow cytometry.

Donors were a few dozen systemically healthy Caucasian individuals from Russia aged roughly 6 to 90 years. Around 9.9 milliliters of peripheral blood were collected from each donor into EDTA-treated Vacutainer tubes. PBMCs were isolated by Ficoll-Paque density-gradient centrifugation, with at least 7 million obtained per sample. Total RNA was extracted from PBMCs with Trizol reagent, with at least 6 micrograms obtained per sample. Naive CD45RAhigh/CD27high T cell percentages were measured by flow cytometry on a PBMC aliquot from every donor. This sample also appeared in a second study, on T cells of mothers and their children. As the second study states: Donors were nine systemically healthy Caucasian individuals: three mothers and their six children. cDNA synthesis consumed the entire amount of extracted RNA, loaded at approximately 1.6 ug RNA in each 15 ul reaction. Sample barcodes and 2-4 random nucleotides were added via the M1S primer in the second PCR. Each mother yielded over 8 million TCR beta CDR3 reads and each child some 3 million reads. Thymic selection shapes the output of TCR recombination in a similar way in related and unrelated pairs, and inherited differences have a minor effect. Normalized repertoire overlap was always slightly but never significantly higher in related than unrelated mother-child pairs. Persistent microchimeric T cell clones were not detected, at a sensitivity of approximately 100 clones per million clonotypes. The study used deep NGS to compare TCR beta repertoires of mothers and children, seeking features distinguishing related mother-child pairs from unrelated individuals. Mothers averaged about 37 +/- 4 years of age and children averaged roughly 11 +/- 4 years. After adapter ligation was performed with NEBNext reagents, the libraries were sequenced on an Illumina HiSeq 2000 with 100+100 nt paired-end reads. To prevent cross-contamination, the mother and child libraries were prepared a month apart and were sequenced in separate runs. For each donor, between about 450,000 and 2,300,000 distinct TCR beta clonotypes were identified. Naive TCR beta clonotypes were estimated from low-frequency clonotypes matched to each donor's FACS-determined naive share, without sorting.

Material: blood. The rearrangement joined TRBV5-4 to TRBJ2-3; TRBD2 is a possible D gene, resting on 6 matching bases. The receptor comes from a boy aged 5 to 17 in good health. The CDR3 protein is CASSLGVGLTDTQYF. The bases are TGTGCCAGCAGCTTGGGGGTGGGACTCACAGATACGCAGTATTTT. Full variable domain (CDR3 extended with the reference TRBV5-4 and TRBJ2-3 proteins): ETGVTQSPTHLIKTRGQQVTLRCSSQSGHNTVSWYQQALGQGPQFIFQYYREEENGRGNFPPRFSGLQFPNYSSELNVNALELDDSALYLCASSLGVGLTDTQYFGPGTRLTVL.